A selection of T cell receptor beta chains follows, all from one sample in a study of blood T cell repertoires in COVID-19. Data came from immunoSEQ multiplex PCR; TCRdb stores just in-frame clones and leaves some out. The table records 200,000 to 250,000 clones, around 87% of them present only once. The sequencing sample was made of peripheral blood. These receptors were taken from a woman aged 70 to 79 with active or convalescent COVID-19. Each CDR3 is given with its conserved first and last residue. The D gene is left open where the match is weak. The listing skips clone size in some rows; elsewhere it reads once, few, many or a size class.

clone_size: NA; j_call: TRBJ2-2; cdr3_length: 14; v_call: TRBV9; d_call: NA; cdr3_nt: TGTGCCAGCAGCTTCGGACTGGGCACCGGGGAGCTGTTTTTT; cdr3_aa: CASSFGLGTGELFF
clone_size: NA; j_call: TRBJ1-1; cdr3_length: 13; v_call: TRBV7-8; d_call: TRBD1; cdr3_nt: TGTGCCAGCAGCATCGGGACAGGGGGGAGGGCTTTCTTT; cdr3_aa: CASSIGTGGRAFF
clone_size: once; j_call: TRBJ1-2; cdr3_length: 15; v_call: TRBV5-6; d_call: TRBD1; cdr3_nt: TGTGCCAGCAGCGCCGCGACAGGGGGCCGGTATGGCTACACCTTC; cdr3_aa: CASSAATGGRYGYTF
clone_size: NA; j_call: TRBJ1-1; cdr3_length: 13; v_call: TRBV5-1; d_call: NA; cdr3_nt: TGCGCCAGCAGGGCGGTTATGAACACTGAAGCTTTCTTT; cdr3_aa: CASRAVMNTEAFF
clone_size: few; j_call: TRBJ2-3; cdr3_length: 17; v_call: TRBV7-2; d_call: TRBD2; cdr3_nt: TGTGCCAGCAGCTTAGCGAAAGCGGGGGTTAGAACAGATACGCAGTATTTT; cdr3_aa: CASSLAKAGVRTDTQYF
clone_size: NA; j_call: TRBJ2-7; cdr3_length: 16; v_call: TRBV27; d_call: TRBD2; cdr3_nt: TGTGCCAGCAGTTTAGGGATTAGCGGGCATCCCTACGAGCAGTACTTC; cdr3_aa: CASSLGISGHPYEQYF
clone_size: NA; j_call: TRBJ2-3; cdr3_length: 14; v_call: TRBV6-4; d_call: TRBD2; cdr3_nt: TGTGCCAGCAGTGACGTAGCGGGGGGTGATACGCAGTATTTT; cdr3_aa: CASSDVAGGDTQYF
clone_size: NA; j_call: TRBJ1-1; cdr3_length: 11; v_call: TRBV7-9; d_call: NA; cdr3_nt: TGTGCCAGCAGCTTAGCATATTTGGCTTTCTTT; cdr3_aa: CASSLAYLAFF
clone_size: NA; j_call: TRBJ1-4; cdr3_length: 15; v_call: TRBV10-3; d_call: TRBD1; cdr3_nt: TGTGCCATCAGCCGAGGGACAGAAAATAATGAAAAACTGTTTTTT; cdr3_aa: CAISRGTENNEKLFF
clone_size: NA; j_call: TRBJ1-2; cdr3_length: 16; v_call: TRBV9; d_call: NA; cdr3_nt: TGTGCCAGCAGCCCCGCTTCGACAGGCTTTAACTATGGCTACACCTTC; cdr3_aa: CASSPASTGFNYGYTF
clone_size: NA; j_call: TRBJ2-5; cdr3_length: 14; v_call: TRBV10-3; d_call: NA; cdr3_nt: TGTGCCATCAGGGCCAGGGCGCGTTCTGAGACCCAGTACTTC; cdr3_aa: CAIRARARSETQYF
clone_size: NA; j_call: TRBJ1-1; cdr3_length: 13; v_call: TRBV7-2; d_call: NA; cdr3_nt: TGTGCCAGCAGCTTAGGGAGCAGGGCTGAAGCTTTCTTT; cdr3_aa: CASSLGSRAEAFF
clone_size: NA; j_call: TRBJ1-1; cdr3_length: 16; v_call: TRBV7-8; d_call: NA; cdr3_nt: TGTGCCAGCAGCTACGGACAGCCCCGCTCAAACACTGAAGCTTTCTTT; cdr3_aa: CASSYGQPRSNTEAFF
clone_size: NA; j_call: TRBJ1-1; cdr3_length: 15; v_call: TRBV15; d_call: TRBD1; cdr3_nt: TGTGCCACCAGCTCCCGGGACAGGGGCTCTCCTGAAGCTTTCTTT; cdr3_aa: CATSSRDRGSPEAFF
clone_size: NA; j_call: TRBJ2-1; cdr3_length: 15; v_call: TRBV5-4; d_call: NA; cdr3_nt: TGTGCCAGCAGCTCCGGGTCAGGGGATTACAATGAGCAGTTCTTC; cdr3_aa: CASSSGSGDYNEQFF
clone_size: NA; j_call: TRBJ1-3; cdr3_length: 14; v_call: TRBV9; d_call: NA; cdr3_nt: TGTGCCAGCAGCGTCGCCCAGTCGGGAAACACCATATATTTT; cdr3_aa: CASSVAQSGNTIYF
clone_size: NA; j_call: TRBJ2-3; cdr3_length: 14; v_call: TRBV14; d_call: NA; cdr3_nt: TGTGCCAGCAGCTCACAGTATACCACAGATACGCAGTATTTT; cdr3_aa: CASSSQYTTDTQYF
clone_size: NA; j_call: TRBJ1-5; cdr3_length: 17; v_call: TRBV7-8; d_call: NA; cdr3_nt: TGTGCCAGCAGCCCTAGCCCCGCAGTGACCCTTAATCAGCCCCAGCATTTT; cdr3_aa: CASSPSPAVTLNQPQHF
clone_size: once; j_call: TRBJ2-1; cdr3_length: 16; v_call: TRBV5-6; d_call: NA; cdr3_nt: TGTGCCAGCAGTTTACAAGCGGTTCTTACCTACAATGAGCAGTTCTTC; cdr3_aa: CASSLQAVLTYNEQFF
clone_size: NA; j_call: TRBJ1-1; cdr3_length: 11; v_call: TRBV20-1; d_call: NA; cdr3_nt: TGCAGTAACAGGCGGAACACTGAAGCTTTCTTT; cdr3_aa: CSNRRNTEAFF
clone_size: NA; j_call: TRBJ1-1; cdr3_length: 13; v_call: TRBV11-3; d_call: NA; cdr3_nt: TGTGCCAGCAGCTTAGCGTCGGGCACTGAAGCTTTCTTT; cdr3_aa: CASSLASGTEAFF
clone_size: NA; j_call: TRBJ2-7; cdr3_length: 19; v_call: TRBV6-2/TRBV6-3; d_call: TRBD2; cdr3_nt: TGTGCCAGCAGCACCATACTAGCGGGGGGGCCAAGCAAAGCCTACGAGCAGTACTTC; cdr3_aa: CASSTILAGGPSKAYEQYF
clone_size: NA; j_call: TRBJ1-2; cdr3_length: 18; v_call: TRBV7-6; d_call: TRBD1; cdr3_nt: TGTGCCAGCAGCTTAGCCCTCAGATCCGGACAGGTCTCAGAAGGCTACACCTTC; cdr3_aa: CASSLALRSGQVSEGYTF
clone_size: NA; j_call: TRBJ2-1; cdr3_length: 15; v_call: TRBV4-3; d_call: TRBD1; cdr3_nt: TGCGCCAGCAGCCTCGGACAGGGGGCAAACAATGAGCAGTTCTTC; cdr3_aa: CASSLGQGANNEQFF
clone_size: NA; j_call: TRBJ1-6; cdr3_length: 14; v_call: TRBV6-5; d_call: NA; cdr3_nt: TGTGCCAGCATTTCGACCTGGGGGGGTTCACCCCTCCACTTT; cdr3_aa: CASISTWGGSPLHF
clone_size: NA; j_call: TRBJ2-7; cdr3_length: 14; v_call: TRBV5-5; d_call: TRBD2; cdr3_nt: TGTGCCAGCAGCTTACTAGCGGGGGCCTACGAGCAGTACTTC; cdr3_aa: CASSLLAGAYEQYF
clone_size: NA; j_call: TRBJ2-7; cdr3_length: 18; v_call: TRBV9; d_call: TRBD2; cdr3_nt: TGTGCCAGCAGCGTAACCGGACTAGCGGAGGATACTCCAAGCGAGCAGTACTTC; cdr3_aa: CASSVTGLAEDTPSEQYF
clone_size: once; j_call: TRBJ1-2; cdr3_length: 13; v_call: TRBV9; d_call: NA; cdr3_nt: TGTGCCAGCAGCGTAGATGAAACGGGTGGCTACACCTTC; cdr3_aa: CASSVDETGGYTF
clone_size: once; j_call: TRBJ1-4; cdr3_length: 17; v_call: TRBV4-3; d_call: TRBD1; cdr3_nt: TGCGCCAGCAGCCAAGGGGGCTCGACAGGGGTTAATGAAAAACTGTTTTTT; cdr3_aa: CASSQGGSTGVNEKLFF
clone_size: NA; j_call: TRBJ1-2; cdr3_length: 16; v_call: TRBV7-8; d_call: TRBD1; cdr3_nt: TGTGCCAGCAGCTTGGGGATCAGGGGGGTTGACTATGGCTACACCTTC; cdr3_aa: CASSLGIRGVDYGYTF
clone_size: NA; j_call: TRBJ2-7; cdr3_length: 15; v_call: TRBV6-1; d_call: TRBD2; cdr3_nt: TGTGCCAGCAGTGAAGCGCGATTGACTAGCGGGGGGCAAGACTTC; cdr3_aa: CASSEARLTSGGQDF
clone_size: NA; j_call: TRBJ2-7; cdr3_length: 14; v_call: TRBV5-1; d_call: TRBD1; cdr3_nt: TGCGCCAGCAGCCCATTACAGGGGGCCTACGAGCAGTACTTC; cdr3_aa: CASSPLQGAYEQYF
clone_size: NA; j_call: TRBJ2-1; cdr3_length: 17; v_call: TRBV6-2/TRBV6-3; d_call: TRBD2; cdr3_nt: TGTGCCAGCAGTTACTCGAAAAAGGGACTAGCGGACAATGAGCAGTTCTTC; cdr3_aa: CASSYSKKGLADNEQFF
clone_size: once; j_call: TRBJ1-2; cdr3_length: 14; v_call: TRBV6-6; d_call: NA; cdr3_nt: TGTGCCAGCAGTTACTCGACCAGGGACTACGGCTACACCTTC; cdr3_aa: CASSYSTRDYGYTF
clone_size: NA; j_call: TRBJ1-4; cdr3_length: 15; v_call: TRBV6-4; d_call: TRBD1; cdr3_nt: TGTGCCAGGCCCTCTTACACAGGGGGGTATGAAAAACTGTTTTTT; cdr3_aa: CARPSYTGGYEKLFF
clone_size: NA; j_call: TRBJ1-3; cdr3_length: 14; v_call: TRBV7-2; d_call: NA; cdr3_nt: TGTGCCAGCAGCCCCCTGGAGGGCGGGGGCACCATATATTTT; cdr3_aa: CASSPLEGGGTIYF
clone_size: NA; j_call: TRBJ2-7; cdr3_length: 14; v_call: TRBV5-4; d_call: NA; cdr3_nt: TGTGCCAGCAGCTTGGGAGCTGGCTCCTACGAGCAGTACTTC; cdr3_aa: CASSLGAGSYEQYF
clone_size: NA; j_call: TRBJ1-3; cdr3_length: 13; v_call: TRBV7-2; d_call: NA; cdr3_nt: TGTGCCAGCAGCTTAGGGACAGGAAACACCATATATTTT; cdr3_aa: CASSLGTGNTIYF
clone_size: NA; j_call: TRBJ1-2; cdr3_length: 14; v_call: TRBV7-8; d_call: TRBD1; cdr3_nt: TGTGCCAGCAGCGGCCAACAGGGGAGCTATGGCTACACCTTC; cdr3_aa: CASSGQQGSYGYTF
clone_size: once; j_call: TRBJ2-7; cdr3_length: 14; v_call: TRBV10-3; d_call: NA; cdr3_nt: TGTGCCATCAGTAGCTCTCGCAGGGCCACCGAGCAGTACTTC; cdr3_aa: CAISSSRRATEQYF
clone_size: NA; j_call: TRBJ1-1; cdr3_length: 14; v_call: TRBV11-2; d_call: TRBD1; cdr3_nt: TGTGCCAGCAGCTTGGGACAGATTAACACTGAAGCTTTCTTT; cdr3_aa: CASSLGQINTEAFF
clone_size: NA; j_call: TRBJ1-2; cdr3_length: 11; v_call: TRBV9; d_call: NA; cdr3_nt: TGTGCCAGCGGGCAGGGGTATGGCTACACCTTC; cdr3_aa: CASGQGYGYTF
clone_size: NA; j_call: TRBJ2-2; cdr3_length: 14; v_call: TRBV2; d_call: NA; cdr3_nt: TGTGCCAGCAGGGCTCAGGGTGGCACCGGGGAGCTGTTTTTT; cdr3_aa: CASRAQGGTGELFF
clone_size: NA; j_call: TRBJ1-5; cdr3_length: 15; v_call: TRBV5-6; d_call: TRBD1; cdr3_nt: TGTGCCAGCAGCTTTGGGGACAGGGGTGATCAGCCCCAGCATTTT; cdr3_aa: CASSFGDRGDQPQHF
clone_size: NA; j_call: TRBJ1-6; cdr3_length: 13; v_call: TRBV7-2; d_call: TRBD1; cdr3_nt: TGTGCCAGCAGCCTCGACAGGGTTGGGCCCCTCCACTTT; cdr3_aa: CASSLDRVGPLHF
clone_size: NA; j_call: TRBJ1-2; cdr3_length: 15; v_call: TRBV7-8; d_call: NA; cdr3_nt: TGTGCCAGCAGCTTAAGGGAGGGGGGAAGCTATGGCTACACCTTC; cdr3_aa: CASSLREGGSYGYTF
clone_size: few; j_call: TRBJ2-7; cdr3_length: 13; v_call: TRBV19; d_call: TRBD2; cdr3_nt: TGTGCCAGTAGCCCGAGGGCGGGGGGCGAGCAGTACTTC; cdr3_aa: CASSPRAGGEQYF
clone_size: NA; j_call: TRBJ2-5; cdr3_length: 13; v_call: TRBV5-1; d_call: NA; cdr3_nt: TGCGCCAGCAGTTTAATAACAGGAGAGACCCAGTACTTC; cdr3_aa: CASSLITGETQYF